The rows below give T cell receptor beta chains drawn from one sample of a study of cytomegalovirus exposure and HLA in healthy donors. Sequencing used immunoSEQ multiplex PCR; TCRdb keeps in-frame clones, though not all of them. This table has 97,000 or so clones, less than 90% appearing once. The sample taken for sequencing was PBMCs. Source of these receptors: a man aged 35-49 years in good health and CMV-seronegative. Both conserved end residues are part of each CDR3. D genes are given only for firm matches. Size values are once, few and many counts, or a class for expanded clones, and some rows have none.

V	J	D	size	DNA	CDR3
TRBV18	TRBJ2-7	TRBD1	few	TGTGCCAGCTCACCAAATACAGGGGGGATCGACGAGCAGTACTTC	CASSPNTGGIDEQYF
TRBV5-1	TRBJ1-2	-	-	TGCGCCAGCAGCCTAATGGGAGGGGAAGGCTACACCTTC	CASSLMGGEGYTF
TRBV2	TRBJ2-1	TRBD2	-	TGTGCCAGCAGTGCTCCGGGGGGGCCCTACAATGAGCAGTTCTTC	CASSAPGGPYNEQFF
TRBV19	TRBJ1-5	-	-	TGTGCCAGTAATGAGGTGCCACTCGGGGGGAATCAGCCCCAGCATTTT	CASNEVPLGGNQPQHF
TRBV12-5	TRBJ2-6	TRBD1	-	TGTGCTAGTGGTTTGGGTAAAAAAGGGGGCGCTTACACTGGGGCCAACGTCCTGACTTTC	CASGLGKKGGAYTGANVLTF
TRBV6-1	TRBJ1-6	-	-	TGTGCCAGCAGTGAAGCTCCGGGGGACTCACCCCTCCACTTT	CASSEAPGDSPLHF
TRBV18	TRBJ2-7	TRBD1	-	TGTGCCAGCTCACCGAATACAGGGGGAGGCGAGCAGTACTTC	CASSPNTGGGEQYF
TRBV7-9	TRBJ2-3	TRBD2	few	TGTGCCAGCAGCCGACAAGCGGGAGCGGATACGCAGTATTTT	CASSRQAGADTQYF
TRBV13	TRBJ1-3	-	once	TGTGCCAGCAGCCGAGGGCTGGGAAACACCATATATTTT	CASSRGLGNTIYF
TRBV5-4	TRBJ1-4	-	-	TGTGCCAGCAGCTTTCAGGGCACTAATGAAAAACTGTTTTTT	CASSFQGTNEKLFF
TRBV5-6	TRBJ1-1	TRBD1	-	TGTGCCAGCAGCCGCGGGACAGAAACTGAAGCTTTCTTT	CASSRGTETEAFF
TRBV6-1	TRBJ1-4	-	-	TGTGCCAGCAGCCCGGGACATCTAAGGGGTGAAAAACTGTTTTTT	CASSPGHLRGEKLFF
TRBV6-5	TRBJ2-2	TRBD2	-	TGTGCCAGCAACCGGGGGGGCGGCGGGGAGCTGTTTTTT	CASNRGGGGELFF
TRBV27	TRBJ2-7	TRBD1	-	TGTGCCAGCAGCGGGTCGGTAGGGACAGGGGAACACGAGCAGTACTTC	CASSGSVGTGEHEQYF